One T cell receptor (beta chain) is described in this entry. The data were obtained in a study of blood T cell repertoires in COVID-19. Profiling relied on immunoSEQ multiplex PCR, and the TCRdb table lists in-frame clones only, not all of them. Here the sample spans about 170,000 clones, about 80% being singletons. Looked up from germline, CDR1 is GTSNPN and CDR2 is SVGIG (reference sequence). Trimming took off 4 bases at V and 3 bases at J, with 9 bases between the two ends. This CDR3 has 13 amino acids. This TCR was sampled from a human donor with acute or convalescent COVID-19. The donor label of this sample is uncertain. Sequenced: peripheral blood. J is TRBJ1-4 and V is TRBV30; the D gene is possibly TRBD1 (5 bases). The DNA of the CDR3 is TGTGCCTGGACGGCAGGGTCTAATGAAAAACTGTTTTTT. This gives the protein CAWTAGSNEKLFF. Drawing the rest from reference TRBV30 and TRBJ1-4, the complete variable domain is SQTIHQWPATLVQPVGSPLSLECTVEGTSNPNLYWYRQAAGRGLQLLFYSVGIGQISSEVPQNLSASRPQDRQFILSSKKLLLSDSGFYLCAWTAGSNEKLFFGSGTQLSVL.